The rows below give T cell receptor beta chains drawn from one sample of a study of identical twins. One entry per CDR3 protein results from TCRdb running MiXCR on the 5' RACE reads. The repertoire holds 450,000 or so distinct CDR3 sequences, with 20% to 25% as singletons. The same data also contributed to another study, on T cells expressing NK-cell markers.

The sequenced material came from CD4+ T cells sorted from blood. Receptors were obtained from a woman between 18 and 29 years old in good health. Each CDR3 is given with its conserved first and last residue. The order of the fields is J gene, V gene, clone size, D gene, CDR3 protein, CDR3 DNA. A D gene is named only where the DNA matches it firmly. Size tells how often a clone was seen (once, few, many) or the class of an expanded clone, and some rows leave it out.

>TRBJ2-3|TRBV15|NA|NA
CATSRVGVRDLSYF
TGTGCCACCAGCAGAGTTGGGGTCCGGGACTTATCGTATTTT
>TRBJ2-1|TRBV12-3/TRBV12-4|NA|NA
CASSLRGGQYNEQFF
TGTGCCAGCAGTTTGCGAGGGGGGCAGTACAATGAGCAGTTCTTC
>TRBJ1-1|TRBV29-1|few|NA
CSVESGVNTEAFF
TGCAGCGTTGAGTCAGGGGTGAACACTGAAGCTTTCTTT
>TRBJ1-1|TRBV12-3/TRBV12-4|few|NA
CASRDHMNTEAFF
TGTGCCAGCAGAGACCACATGAACACTGAAGCTTTCTTT
>TRBJ2-1|TRBV5-1|few|NA
CASSLVSGNNEQFF
TGCGCCAGCAGCTTGGTCTCGGGTAACAATGAGCAGTTCTTC
>TRBJ1-3|TRBV12-3/TRBV12-4|NA|NA
CASSLGGPGNTIYF
TGTGCCAGCAGTTTGGGTGGGCCTGGAAACACCATATATTTT
>TRBJ2-6|TRBV28|few|NA
CASTLVSGANVLTF
TGTGCCAGCACCCTTGTCTCTGGGGCCAACGTCCTGACTTTC
>TRBJ2-1|TRBV12-3/TRBV12-4|few|NA
CASLSRGPGAYNEQFF
TGTGCCAGCCTTAGTCGCGGGCCAGGGGCTTACAATGAGCAGTTCTTC
>TRBJ2-5|TRBV20-1|NA|NA
CSADIQETQYF
TGCAGTGCGGACATTCAAGAGACCCAGTACTTC
>TRBJ1-1|TRBV6-1|NA|NA
CASSEAGQANTEAFF
TGTGCCAGCAGTGAAGCGGGGCAGGCGAACACTGAAGCTTTCTTT
>TRBJ2-7|TRBV12-3/TRBV12-4|few|TRBD1
CASSFLLPRQGFYEQYF
TGTGCCAGCAGTTTCCTTTTACCCCGACAGGGATTCTACGAGCAGTACTTC
>TRBJ2-2|TRBV27|NA|NA
CASRGAGIGELFF
TGTGCCAGCAGGGGTGCGGGGATCGGGGAGCTGTTTTTT
>TRBJ2-7|TRBV15|few|NA
CATQTGPNSYEQYF
TGTGCCACCCAAACAGGCCCCAATTCCTACGAGCAGTACTTC
>TRBJ2-7|TRBV20-1|NA|NA
CSARENHEQYF
TGCAGTGCTAGAGAGAACCACGAGCAGTACTTC
>TRBJ1-2|TRBV7-2|NA|TRBD1
CASFTGVLYGYTF
TGTGCCAGCTTTACAGGGGTCCTCTATGGCTACACCTTC
>TRBJ2-7|TRBV28|NA|NA
CASTTAFFYEQYF
TGTGCCAGTACTACGGCATTCTTCTACGAGCAGTACTTC
>TRBJ1-2|TRBV20-1|NA|NA
CSARLRGPGGYTF
TGCAGTGCTAGACTTCGGGGGCCGGGTGGCTACACCTTC
>TRBJ1-5|TRBV20-1|few|NA
CSARAIQYSNQPQHF
TGCAGTGCTAGAGCCATCCAATATAGCAATCAGCCCCAGCATTTT
>TRBJ1-5|TRBV30|NA|NA
CAWRRDSNQPQHF
TGTGCCTGGAGGCGGGACAGCAATCAGCCCCAGCATTTT
>TRBJ1-2|TRBV11-2|few|NA
CASSLEPGNGYTF
TGTGCCAGCAGCTTAGAGCCCGGGAATGGCTACACCTTC
>TRBJ2-2|TRBV20-1|NA|NA
CSARTSGGRGELFF
TGCAGTGCTCGAACGTCCGGTGGGAGAGGGGAGCTGTTTTTT
>TRBJ2-7|TRBV29-1|NA|TRBD1
CSVFGTADSYEQYF
TGCAGCGTCTTCGGGACAGCAGATTCCTACGAGCAGTACTTC
>TRBJ2-1|TRBV5-1|many|NA
CASSLAGFNEQFF
TGCGCCAGCAGCTTGGCCGGGTTCAATGAGCAGTTCTTC
>TRBJ2-3|TRBV5-1|few|TRBD1
CASSRTGGLDTQYF
TGCGCCAGCAGCCGGACAGGGGGATTGGATACGCAGTATTTT
>TRBJ2-2|TRBV10-3|NA|TRBD2
CAIRTSGGPNTGELFF
TGTGCCATCAGGACTAGCGGGGGCCCTAACACCGGGGAGCTGTTTTTT
>TRBJ2-1|TRBV20-1|few|NA
CSARAGTSYNEQFF
TGCAGTGCTAGAGCCGGGACTTCCTACAATGAGCAGTTCTTC
>TRBJ2-7|TRBV5-1|NA|TRBD1
CASAGTGVHEQYF
TGCGCCAGCGCCGGGACAGGGGTCCACGAGCAGTACTTC
>TRBJ2-3|TRBV5-1|NA|TRBD2
CASSQILAGSTDTQYF
TGCGCCAGCAGCCAGATCTTAGCGGGGAGCACAGATACGCAGTATTTT
>TRBJ2-1|TRBV12-3/TRBV12-4|many|TRBD2
CASSFGTSGAYNEQFF
TGTGCCAGCAGTTTCGGGACTAGCGGGGCATACAATGAGCAGTTCTTC
>TRBJ2-1|TRBV5-4|NA|NA
CASSSEGGTYNEQFF
TGTGCCAGCAGCTCGGAGGGGGGGACCTACAATGAGCAGTTCTTC
>TRBJ2-7|TRBV5-8|NA|TRBD2
CASSLENGGRVDEQYF
TGTGCCAGCAGCTTGGAAAATGGAGGGAGGGTCGACGAGCAGTACTTC
>TRBJ2-1|TRBV13|NA|TRBD2
CASTSRSGGAFNEQFF
TGTGCCAGCACCTCGCGAAGCGGGGGGGCCTTCAATGAGCAGTTCTTC
>TRBJ1-5|TRBV5-1|NA|TRBD1
CASSLGGQGGYQPQHF
TGCGCCAGCAGCTTGGGGGGACAGGGCGGCTATCAGCCCCAGCATTTT
>TRBJ2-3|TRBV5-1|NA|TRBD1
CASSLGDSYTQYF
TGCGCCAGCAGCTTGGGGGACAGCTATACGCAGTATTTT
>TRBJ2-3|TRBV29-1|NA|TRBD2
CSVVAGATDTQYF
TGCAGCGTTGTAGCGGGGGCCACAGATACGCAGTATTTT
>TRBJ1-2|TRBV7-2|few|NA
CASSATGNYGYTF
TGTGCCAGCAGCGCTACAGGGAACTATGGCTACACCTTC
>TRBJ1-2|TRBV7-9|NA|NA
CASSPPGVGYTF
TGTGCCAGCAGCCCCCCCGGGGTCGGCTACACCTTC
>TRBJ2-3|TRBV29-1|NA|NA
CSVRAATLIPDTQYF
TGCAGCGTGAGGGCTGCAACCCTTATCCCAGATACGCAGTATTTT
>TRBJ2-5|TRBV5-6|many|TRBD1
CASSLRTGETQYF
TGTGCCAGCAGCCTGAGGACAGGAGAGACCCAGTACTTC
>TRBJ1-2|TRBV12-3/TRBV12-4|NA|NA
CASSFESGFVGYTF
TGTGCCAGCAGTTTCGAGTCAGGGTTCGTTGGCTACACCTTC
>TRBJ2-3|TRBV10-3|few|NA
CAISGGVTDTQYF
TGTGCCATCAGTGGCGGGGTCACAGATACGCAGTATTTT
>TRBJ2-2|TRBV2|NA|TRBD2
CASRPSSGGAGELFF
TGTGCCAGCAGACCCTCTAGCGGGGGGGCCGGGGAGCTGTTTTTT